This is a list of T cell receptor beta chains from one sample in a study of T cell changes during pregnancy in multiple sclerosis. TCRdb keeps only in-frame clones here, not all; method: immunoSEQ multiplex PCR. The data hold over 90,000 clones, with roughly 92% observed a single time. The source material was peripheral blood, sampled after pregnancy. The receptors come from a female donor with multiple sclerosis, enrolled in a pregnancy study. Each CDR3 is given with its conserved first and last residue. The order of the fields is CDR3 length, J gene, D gene, V gene, clone size, CDR3 DNA, CDR3 protein. D genes are given only for firm matches. The size entry is marked missing in some rows and otherwise reads once, few, many or a size class.

18	TRBJ2-1	TRBD2	TRBV7-3	-	TGTGCCAGCAGCTCATTTAGCGGACTCCTTGGGGGGGACAATGAGCAGTTCTTC	CASSSFSGLLGGDNEQFF
14	TRBJ1-2	TRBD1	TRBV10-2	-	TGCGCCAGCAGTATGGACAGGGTCAACTATGGCTACACCTTC	CASSMDRVNYGYTF
15	TRBJ1-1	-	TRBV9	-	TGTGCCAGCAGCGTAGGCCCGGGTGTGAACACTGAAGCTTTCTTT	CASSVGPGVNTEAFF
15	TRBJ2-1	TRBD2	TRBV7-2	-	TGTGCCAGCAGCCTGGGACTAGCGGGGACCAATGAGCAGTTCTTC	CASSLGLAGTNEQFF
15	TRBJ2-1	TRBD1	TRBV27	-	TGTGCCAGCAGCATGAGACAGGGGGCGGTTAATGAGCAGTTCTTC	CASSMRQGAVNEQFF
14	TRBJ2-1	TRBD2	TRBV7-9	-	TGTGCCAGCAGCCTTAGCGGGGCCTACAATGAGCAGTTCTTC	CASSLSGAYNEQFF
16	TRBJ2-1	-	TRBV9	-	TGTGCCAGCAGCGTCTCCCAGGGTGGCGGGGACAATGAGCAGTTCTTC	CASSVSQGGGDNEQFF
15	TRBJ2-5	-	TRBV4-1	-	TGCGCCAGCAGCCAAGAAGGAGGGGGGGGTGAGACCCAGTACTTC	CASSQEGGGGETQYF
11	TRBJ2-7	-	TRBV21-1	-	TGTGCCAGCACACAGAGTCGAGAGCAGTACTTC	CASTQSREQYF
15	TRBJ2-3	-	TRBV14	-	TGTGCCAGCAGCCAAGGCTACCACCCCACAGATACGCAGTATTTT	CASSQGYHPTDTQYF
14	TRBJ2-2	-	TRBV5-1	-	TGCGCCAGCAGCTTACATCCGAACACCGGGGAGCTGTTTTTT	CASSLHPNTGELFF
18	TRBJ1-1	TRBD1	TRBV4-2	-	TGTGCCAGCAGCCACAGTCCTCCGGGACAGGGGGCGAGCACTGAAGCTTTCTTT	CASSHSPPGQGASTEAFF
18	TRBJ1-2	TRBD1	TRBV19	-	TGTGCCAGTAGCCCGCTTGGGGACAGGGGGCGCGGTAGCTATGGCTACACCTTC	CASSPLGDRGRGSYGYTF
14	TRBJ1-5	-	TRBV27	-	TGTGCCAGCAGTTCAGGCTCGGTTTATCAGCCCCAGCATTTT	CASSSGSVYQPQHF
16	TRBJ1-5	-	TRBV18	-	TGTGCCAGCTCACCACATCCCCCTTCCAGCAATCAGCCCCAGCATTTT	CASSPHPPSSNQPQHF
15	TRBJ2-2	-	TRBV7-2	-	TGTGCCAGCAGCTTAGCGGGAGCGAACACCGGGGAGCTGTTTTTT	CASSLAGANTGELFF
14	TRBJ1-2	-	TRBV5-1	-	TGCGCCAGCAGCGCCTCGCCTACAGTGGCCTGGGTTACCTTC	CASSASPTVAWVTF
15	TRBJ2-7	TRBD2	TRBV18	-	TGTGCCAGCTCACCACGGGGGGGATTGAACCACGAGCAGTACTTC	CASSPRGGLNHEQYF
14	TRBJ2-7	-	TRBV5-1	-	TGCGCCAGCAGCTTTAGAACAGGAGCCTACGAGCAGTACTTC	CASSFRTGAYEQYF
15	TRBJ2-1	TRBD2	TRBV27	-	TGTGCCAGCAGCACCGGGACTAGCTCCTACAATGAGCAGTTCTTC	CASSTGTSSYNEQFF
15	TRBJ1-4	TRBD1	TRBV28	-	TGTGCCAGCAGTGTCATACAGGGGGCTGGCGAAAAACTGTTTTTT	CASSVIQGAGEKLFF
16	TRBJ2-3	TRBD2	TRBV7-3	-	TGTGCCAGCAGCTTACGGCGGGGGGGAAGCACAGATACGCAGTATTTT	CASSLRRGGSTDTQYF
14	TRBJ2-5	TRBD1	TRBV9	-	TGTGCCAGCAGCGCCCAGACAGGGGGGGAGACCCAGTACTTC	CASSAQTGGETQYF
18	TRBJ2-1	-	TRBV21-1	once	TGTGCCAGCAGCAAAGCGGAGATCAAGCGGGGGGGCCCTACTGAGCAGTTCTTC	CASSKAEIKRGGPTEQFF
15	TRBJ2-3	-	TRBV4-1	-	TGCGCCAGCAACAGGGCGGCAGGGAGCACAGATACGCAGTATTTT	CASNRAAGSTDTQYF
20	TRBJ2-1	TRBD2	TRBV4-1	-	TGCGCCAGCAGCCAAGAAAGGCTAGCGGGGGGGCTAAGCTCCTACAATGAGCAGTTCTTC	CASSQERLAGGLSSYNEQFF
15	TRBJ2-1	-	TRBV9	-	TGTGCCAGCAGCGTAGAAAGCGACTCCTACAATGAGCAGTTCTTC	CASSVESDSYNEQFF
13	TRBJ1-1	-	TRBV14	-	TGTGCCAGCAGCCAAGGGGGAGGATTTGAAGCTTTCTTT	CASSQGGGFEAFF
12	TRBJ2-2	-	TRBV6-1	once	TGTGCCAGCAGTGAAGACTACGAGGAGCTGTTTTTT	CASSEDYEELFF
15	TRBJ2-4	-	TRBV6-1	-	TGTGCCAGCAGTGAACCAGGGAGGGCCAAAAACATTCAGTACTTC	CASSEPGRAKNIQYF
15	TRBJ1-5	-	TRBV7-9	-	TGTGCCAGCAGCTCTCTACAGGGCCCCAATCAGCCCCAGCATTTT	CASSSLQGPNQPQHF
13	TRBJ2-7	-	TRBV6-5	-	TGTGCCAGCAGTCCCGGGATCGCGTACGAGCAGTACTTC	CASSPGIAYEQYF
15	TRBJ1-1	TRBD1	TRBV19	-	TGTGCCAGTAGGCCCGGGACAGGGCTTTACGCTGAAGCTTTCTTT	CASRPGTGLYAEAFF
13	TRBJ2-1	-	TRBV19	-	TGTGCCAGTAACGGAGGCGGAACCCTAGCGAGGGTCTTC	CASNGGGTLARVF
18	TRBJ2-1	-	TRBV4-2	-	TGTGCCAGCAGCCAAGATCCCTCAACCGGGACTCGCGGCAATGAGCAGTTCTTC	CASSQDPSTGTRGNEQFF
12	TRBJ2-7	TRBD2	TRBV19	-	TGTGCCAGTAGCCGACTAGCTGACGAGCAGTACTTC	CASSRLADEQYF
14	TRBJ1-2	TRBD1	TRBV7-9	-	TGTGCCAGCAGCGTAGCACAGGGGGCTAAGGGCTACACCTTC	CASSVAQGAKGYTF
15	TRBJ2-2	-	TRBV5-5	-	TGTGCCAGCAGCTTGGGACAGCTGAACACCGGGGAGCTGTTTTTT	CASSLGQLNTGELFF
14	TRBJ2-7	TRBD2	TRBV2	-	TGTGCCAGCAGTGCGGGACTAGCGGGAGCGGTGCAGTACTTC	CASSAGLAGAVQYF
14	TRBJ1-5	-	TRBV6-5	-	TGTGCCAGCAGTCCTTGGGGCGAGAATCAGCCCCAGCATTTT	CASSPWGENQPQHF
13	TRBJ2-1	-	TRBV15	-	TGTGCCACCAGCAGAGATGGAGGGGATGAGCAGTTCTTC	CATSRDGGDEQFF